This TCR beta chain stems from a study of response to subunit inactivated influenza vaccine. The V and J ends lost 5 bases and 6 bases respectively, with 19 bases between them. The CDR3 consists of 15 residues. Germline CDR1 and CDR2: SEHNR and FQNEAQ (reference sequence). General study results and limits: The study's authors posited that every seasonal influenza vaccination enlists few new T cells.

On this clonotype: Its antigen is unidentified.

One entry per CDR3 protein, called by TCRdb with MiXCR from the RT-PCR reads. This sample has roughly 540,000 distinct CDR3 sequences; approximately 20% occur once, and the top ten carry 2.5% to 3%. This sample was also put to use in a study of T cells expressing NK-cell markers. From that paper: The cDNA for TCR beta came from 5'RACE template switching with UMIs. For several experiments, T cell sorting was restricted to the alpha-beta TCR population by means of an anti-gamma-delta TCR antibody.

Sequences were derived from CD4+ T cells sorted from PBMCs, sampled approximately 12 days after vaccination. This chain joins TRBV7-9 and TRBJ1-2, with D possibly matching TRBD1 (5 bases). The sequence was obtained from a man in his fifties or sixties who received an inactivated influenza vaccine. CDR3 in amino acids: CASSREAWGVNGYTF. CDR3 DNA sequence: TGTGCCAGCAGCCGGGAGGCCTGGGGGGTAAATGGCTACACCTTC.